The 6 T cell receptor beta chains listed next were all sequenced from one sample in a study of beta chain features in type 1 diabetes. These receptors' antigens are unknown. Expressed TCRB transcripts were sequenced, since all the RNA that had been isolated was reverse transcribed. The repertoire was sequenced with immunoSEQ multiplex PCR; TCRdb's copy has only in-frame clones and lacks some. Of hundreds of thousands of clones listed, 13% were seen once; the top ten hold less than 0.025%. The study, taken as a whole, reports: Significant though moderate, a shortening of TCRB CDR3s appeared in all four CD4+ subsets of Type 1 diabetes patients.

Material: naive CD4+ T cells from blood. The receptor source for this set is a man younger than 35 with type 1 diabetes.

This chain joins TRBV7-6 and TRBJ2-2; unclear D gene. This CDR3 comprises 12 residues. Trimming took off 5 bases at V and 2 bases at J, with 3 bases between the two ends. Germline CDR1 reads SGHVS; CDR2 reads FNYEAQ. CDR3 DNA: TGTGCCAGCAGCCCTAACACCGGGGAGCTGTTTTTT. Its protein is CASSPNTGELFF.

V is TRBV7-8 and J is TRBJ2-7, with D perhaps TRBD2 (6 bases). This CDR3 spans 15 amino acids. The V gene lost 5 bases and the J gene lost 5 bases, with 19 bases spanning the gap. Germline CDR1 SGHVS, CDR2 FQNEAQ. CDR3 protein: CASSPRTEGLHEQYF. The CDR3 coding sequence is TGTGCCAGCAGCCCCCGGACGGAGGGGCTCCACGAGCAGTACTTC. Combining the CDR3 with reference TRBV7-8 and TRBJ2-7 gives the whole variable domain GAGVSQSPRYKVAKRGQDVALRCDPISGHVSLFWYQQALGQGPEFLTYFQNEAQLDKSGLPSDRFFAERPEGSVSTLKIQRTQQEDSAVYLCASSPRTEGLHEQYFGPGTRLTVT.

The chain links TRBV5-1 to TRBJ1-3, with 7 positions matching TRBD1. Unmatched junction bases numbered 4, after V lost 3 bases and J lost 4 bases. The germline V gene encodes CDR1 SGHRS and CDR2 YFSETQ. The length of the CDR3 is 14 residues. CDR3 sequence (DNA): TGCGCCAGCAGCTCGGGACAGAGCGGAAACACCATATATTTT. As protein: CASSSGQSGNTIYF.

The chain combines TRBV7-9 with TRBJ1-2; D might be TRBD1 (6 bases). V lost 3 bases and J lost 7, with 12 bases in between. Germline V lookup: CDR1 SEHNR, CDR2 FQNEAQ (reference sequence). CDR3 length: 13 amino acids. CDR3 loop: CASSLDNRAGYTF. CDR3 DNA: TGTGCCAGCAGCTTGGATAACAGGGCTGGCTACACCTTC. Supplemented by reference TRBV7-9 and TRBJ1-2, the full variable domain reads DTGVSQNPRHKITKRGQNVTFRCDPISEHNRLYWYRQTLGQGPEFLTYFQNEAQLEKSRLLSDRFSAERPKGSFSTLEIQRTEQGDSAMYLCASSLDNRAGYTFGSGTRLTVV.

This clone has just a few counts. The chain carries TRBV27 and TRBJ2-7; 7 bases agree with TRBD1. The CDR3 is 14 residues long. V was clipped by 6 bases and J by 0 bases; unmatched bases: 5. Germline CDR1 MNHEY, CDR2 SMNVEV (reference sequence). The CDR3 protein is CASSGQDLSYEQYF. CDR3 nucleotides: TGTGCCAGCAGCGGACAGGATCTCTCCTACGAGCAGTACTTC.

The V gene is TRBV19, the J gene TRBJ1-4, with 7 bases that match TRBD1. This CDR3 has 14 residues. The junction had 8 bases not matched to a gene; V was cut back by 5 bases and J by 8 bases. CDR1 LNHDA and CDR2 SQIVND come from the germline V gene (reference sequence). CDR3 bases: TGTGCCAGTAGTGCCGGGACAGCATACGAAAAACTGTTTTTT. Translated, it gives CASSAGTAYEKLFF.